The sequence of this T cell receptor beta chain was determined in a study of shared clonotypes between healthy human individuals. Study outcomes and limitations: Naive subsets usually exceeded memory subsets in estimated richness.

Germline values: CDR1 SEHNR, CDR2 FQNEAQ (reference sequence). The CDR3 runs 14 residues. V was clipped by 5 bases and J by 11 bases; unmatched bases: 14. About this clone itself: The antigen is undetermined.

Clones were read by immunoSEQ multiplex PCR, and TCRdb kept only the in-frame ones, dropping some. This table has about 770,000 clones, 55% to 80% appearing once. The sequenced sample consisted of memory CD4+ T cells sorted from blood. The subset is: CD45RA-negative fraction. The clonotype originates from a woman aged 30 to 39 in good health. This chain connects TRBV7-9 to TRBJ2-5, with 7 bases that match TRBD1. In nucleotides, the CDR3 is TGTGCCAGCAGCGCACGTGCAGGGGGTGGAGAGCAGTACTTC. Its protein product is CASSARAGGGEQYF.